These 29 T cell receptor beta chains share one sample of origin, sequenced in a study of vaccination and CD4 T cells after COVID-19. The sample's treatment: roughly 11-day PBMC culture with coronavirus spike peptide pools or control peptides (ViraFEST assay). Their antigens remain unidentified. The Oncomine TCR Beta short-read assay was applied to DNA of cultured CD4+ T cells. TCRdb reprocessed the PCR reads with MiXCR, giving one entry per CDR3 protein. In the table there are 9,000 to 15,000 distinct CDR3 sequences, 61% of which are singletons. Sequencing input: CD4+ T cells from blood, cultured in vitro. These receptors came from a human donor who had recovered from COVID-19.

This rearrangement joins TRBV6-2 or TRBV6-3 to TRBJ2-6, with 7 nucleotides matching TRBD1. Germline CDR1 MNHEY, CDR2 SVGEGT. The V and J ends lost 7 bases and 3 bases, in that order; junction bases with no gene match: 6. The CDR3 covers 15 residues. The CDR3 here is CASIEGANGANVLTF. CDR3 bases: TGTGCCAGCATTGAGGGGGCGAATGGGGCCAACGTCCTGACTTTC.

V gene TRBV20-1 combines with J gene TRBJ2-4; the D gene is possibly TRBD1 (6 bases). The CDR3 loop spans 15 amino acids. V was clipped by 6 bases and J by 4 bases, with 19 bases between them. Germline V gene sequence: CDR1 DFQATT, CDR2 SNEGSKA (reference sequence). The CDR3 DNA sequence: TGCAGTGCAATCGCCCCCCCCACAGGGAAAAACATTCAGTACTTC. Its translation is CSAIAPPTGKNIQYF.

The chain recombines TRBV20-1 with TRBJ2-7, with 8 bases matching TRBD2. The CDR3 is 13 residues long. Germline assignment: CDR1 DFQATT and CDR2 SNEGSKA (reference sequence). Trimming took 6 bases from V and 0 from J; bases not matched to a gene: 4. In nucleotides, the CDR3 is TGCAGTGCCGGGACTAGTCACTCCTACGAGCAGTACTTC. It encodes CSAGTSHSYEQYF.

This clonotype was detected only a few times. The genes are TRBV20-1 and TRBJ1-1; D remains ambiguous. The CDR3 sequence is 15 residues long. Trimming stripped 1 base from V and 0 bases from J, with 12 bases between. Germline V gene lookup returns CDR1 DFQATT and CDR2 SNEGSKA (reference sequence). The CDR3 is CSARVLPGMNTEAFF. The CDR3 DNA reads as TGCAGTGCTAGAGTCCTCCCAGGAATGAACACTGAAGCTTTCTTT.

Within the sample, this clonotype is large. This rearrangement joins TRBV20-1 to TRBJ1-6, with a tentative D call TRBD1 (5 bases). Trimming pared 0 bases from V and 13 bases from J, leaving 19 bases between. This CDR3 contains 15 residues. Germline CDR1 reads DFQATT; CDR2 reads SNEGSKA (reference sequence). DNA for the CDR3: TGCAGTGCTAGAGATAATCTGAGCCTGGGGGGTCCCCTCCACTTT. Amino acids: CSARDNLSLGGPLHF.

The V call is TRBV18, the J call TRBJ1-6; 7 bases are shared with TRBD1. Looked up from germline, CDR1 is KGHSH and CDR2 is LQKENI. CDR3 length: 14 residues. J lost 5 bases, V lost 3 bases, and 1 base had no gene match. The CDR3 region has the DNA TGTGCCAGCTCACCGGACAGGAATAATTCACCCCTCCACTTT. Translating it yields CASSPDRNNSPLHF.

The chain employs TRBV19 and TRBJ1-2, with D possibly TRBD1 on 6 matching bases. CDR1 LNHDA and CDR2 SQIVND come from the germline V gene (reference sequence). The CDR3 extends over 15 amino acids. Trimming pared 3 bases from V and 8 bases from J, leaving 19 bases between. The CDR3 reads CASSISKTGGGGYTF. The CDR3 region has the DNA TGTGCCAGTAGTATCTCGAAGACAGGAGGTGGGGGCTACACCTTC.

The chain links TRBV10-3 to TRBJ1-2; D may be TRBD1 (6 bases). The CDR3 totals 13 residues. Trimming stripped 6 bases from V and 3 bases from J, with 11 bases between. CDR1 is ENHRY, CDR2 SYGVKD, per germline. This CDR3 reads CAISDNRDYGYTF. CDR3 sequence (DNA): TGTGCCATCAGCGACAACAGGGACTATGGCTACACCTTC.

This clonotype qualifies as large. Here the CDR3 DNA reads TGCAGTGCTAGAGTCCCGACAGGGAGAGGATCACCCCTCCACTTT. It codes for CSARVPTGRGSPLHF. V gene TRBV20-1 combines with J gene TRBJ1-6, with 7 bases matching TRBD1. Trimming at V came to 1 base and at J to 10 bases, leaving 10 bases not matched to a gene. CDR1 and CDR2 (germline): DFQATT, SNEGSKA (reference sequence). The length of the CDR3 is 15 residues.

The V gene is TRBV5-1, the J gene TRBJ2-2, with 10 bases matching TRBD1. CDR1 and CDR2 from the germline V gene are SGHRS and YFSETQ. V shed 4 bases, J shed 1 base, and the junction held 10 bases outside the gene matches. This CDR3 region has 18 residues. CDR3 DNA: TGCGCCAGCAGCACGAACCGGGACAGGGGATTGAACACCGGGGAGCTGTTTTTT. This encodes CASSTNRDRGLNTGELFF.

By sample fraction, this clonotype is medium-sized (0.01 to 0.1%). The J gene is TRBJ2-4, the V gene TRBV6-5; a possible D gene is TRBD1 (6 bases). This CDR3 has 18 residues. Germline lookup yields CDR1 MNHEY and CDR2 SVGAGI. The V and J ends lost 2 bases and 3 bases respectively, with 20 bases between them. The CDR3 is CASSYTRSGVGGKNIQYF. The CDR3 coding sequence is TGTGCCAGCAGTTACACCCGGTCAGGGGTGGGTGGCAAAAACATTCAGTACTTC.

The chain couples TRBV12-3 or TRBV12-4 to TRBJ2-3; D tentatively fits TRBD1 or TRBD2 (5 bases each). This CDR3 is 14 amino acids long. V dropped 7 bases and J dropped 2 bases, with 13 bases sitting between them. DNA of the CDR3: TGTGCCAGCAAACTCGGGGCACCCACAGATACGCAGTATTTT. As protein: CASKLGAPTDTQYF.

This chain joins TRBV20-1 and TRBJ2-1; possible D gene TRBD1, 6 bases. V was cut by 3 bases and J by 9 bases, with 9 bases left in between. The CDR3 sequence is 11 residues long. Germline CDR1 and CDR2: DFQATT and SNEGSKA (reference sequence). The CDR3: CSASRDIEQFF. In nucleotides, the CDR3 is TGCAGTGCTAGCCGGGACATTGAGCAGTTCTTC.

A few counts support this clonotype. The gene calls are TRBV12-3 or TRBV12-4 and TRBJ2-3; D remains unclear. This CDR3 contains 13 residues. Deletions cut 4 bases from V and 2 bases from J, with 7 bases between. CDR3 loop: CASSYGATDTQYF. The CDR3 bases are TGTGCCAGCAGTTACGGAGCCACAGATACGCAGTATTTT.

The chain recombines TRBV7-9 with TRBJ2-2; TRBD1 aligns across 7 bases. Germline CDR1 SEHNR, CDR2 FQNEAQ (reference sequence). Unmatched junction bases numbered 4, after V lost 5 bases and J lost 4 bases. The CDR3 covers 14 residues. The CDR3 DNA is TGTGCCAGCAGCCCCAGGGGGTCCACCGGGGAGCTGTTTTTT. It specifies CASSPRGSTGELFF.

The rearrangement uses TRBV18 and TRBJ2-2; a weak D match, TRBD1 (5 bases). The V end lost 6 bases, the J end lost 0 bases, and 8 bases lay between the germline ends. Looked up from germline, CDR1 is KGHSH and CDR2 is LQKENI. CDR3 length: 14 amino acids. CDR3 sequence (DNA): TGTGCCAGCTCGACGACAGCGAACACCGGGGAGCTGTTTTTT. Its protein is CASSTTANTGELFF. Drawing the rest from reference TRBV18 and TRBJ2-2, the complete variable domain is NAGVMQNPRHLVRRRGQEARLRCSPMKGHSHVYWYRQLPEEGLKFMVYLQKENIIDESGMPKERFSAEFPKEGPSILRIQQVVRGDSAAYFCASSTTANTGELFFGEGSRLTVL.

The chain carries TRBV20-1 and TRBJ1-5; D remains ambiguous. This CDR3 spans 16 amino acids. CDR1 is DFQATT, CDR2 SNEGSKA, per germline (reference sequence). Trimming shortened V by 0 bases and J by 6 bases, and 18 bases separated the two germline ends. The CDR3 DNA reads as TGCAGTGCTAGAGATTCTGAGAGGGTAGGCCTTCAGCCCCAGCATTTT. Its translation: CSARDSERVGLQPQHF.

The chain employs TRBV6-1 and TRBJ2-4, with 8 bases lining up with TRBD1. CDR3 size: 12 residues. Germline V gives CDR1 MNHNS, CDR2 SASEGT. The trim removed 5 bases at V and 8 bases at J, leaving 2 bases unmatched. CDR3: CASSHRGDIQYF. For the CDR3, the DNA is TGTGCCAGCAGTCACAGGGGGGACATTCAGTACTTC.

The chain recombines TRBV27 with TRBJ2-7, with 7 bases fitting TRBD1. The germline V gene has CDR1 MNHEY and CDR2 SMNVEV (reference sequence). This CDR3 has 13 residues. The trim removed 6 bases at V and 0 bases at J, leaving 2 bases unmatched. The CDR3 sequence: CASRRTGSYEQYF. CDR3 in DNA: TGTGCCAGCAGGAGGACAGGCTCCTACGAGCAGTACTTC.

The chain combines TRBV3-1 with TRBJ1-1; D is unresolved. The CDR3 loop spans 13 amino acids. Germline CDR1 is LGHDT and CDR2 is YNNKEL (reference sequence). V was pared by 2 bases and J by 0 bases, with 4 bases between. The CDR3 DNA is TGTGCCAGCAGCCAACTTATGAACACTGAAGCTTTCTTT. This encodes CASSQLMNTEAFF.

The chain has TRBV27 and TRBJ1-2; 9 bases line up with TRBD1. Germline assignment: CDR1 MNHEY and CDR2 SMNVEV (reference sequence). The CDR3 runs to 18 residues. Germline trimming cut 5 bases from V and 2 bases from J; bases unmatched to any gene: 15. The CDR3: CASSQITGTGPFNYGYTF. In nucleotides, the CDR3 is TGTGCCAGCAGTCAAATTACCGGGACAGGGCCCTTCAACTATGGCTACACCTTC.

This clonotype was detected a few times. This rearrangement joins TRBV7-2 to TRBJ1-2; TRBD1 is a possible D gene (5 bases). CDR3 length equals 14 residues. The germline V gene has CDR1 SGHTA and CDR2 FQGNSA. With 5 bases removed from V and 6 bases from J, the gap between germline ends came to 16 bases. The DNA of the CDR3 is TGTGCCAGCAGCCCACGTCCCAGGGTAGATGGCTACACCTTC. Translating it yields CASSPRPRVDGYTF.

V gene TRBV2 combines with J gene TRBJ1-1; the D is unclear. The germline V gene has CDR1 SNHLY and CDR2 FYNNEI. This CDR3 has 14 amino acids. Trimming pared 6 bases from V and 1 base from J, leaving 12 bases between. The CDR3 loop is CASSLLTTNTEAFF. In DNA, the CDR3 is TGTGCCAGCAGCCTACTGACAACGAACACTGAAGCTTTCTTT.

V usage is TRBV19 and J usage is TRBJ1-1; D possibly corresponds to TRBD1 (5 bases). The germline CDR1 and CDR2 sequences are LNHDA and SQIVND (reference sequence). Trimming shortened V by 7 bases and J by 7 bases, and 19 bases separated the two germline ends. The CDR3 extends over 14 amino acids. CDR3 in amino acids: CASKPGSVSGEAFF. In DNA, the CDR3 is TGTGCCAGTAAACCAGGGAGTGTTAGTGGTGAAGCTTTCTTT.

V and J are TRBV11-2 and TRBJ2-7; D assignment may be TRBD1 or TRBD2 (5 bases each). The V gene's germline CDR1 is SGHAT and CDR2 FQNNGV. The CDR3 is 17 amino acids. V was pared by 5 bases and J by 2 bases, with 22 bases between. The CDR3 DNA reads as TGTGCCAGCAGCCCCACCCAGTGGGGGTTTACAACCTACGAGCAGTACTTC. Residues: CASSPTQWGFTTYEQYF.

The rearrangement links TRBV6-5 to TRBJ2-5, with D possibly TRBD1 on 6 matching bases. Germline loops: CDR1 MNHEY, CDR2 SVGAGI. The CDR3 covers 15 residues. Trimming took off 3 bases at V and 6 bases at J, with 17 bases between the two ends. CDR3 bases: TGTGCCAGCAGTTATGAAGCGGCAGGGGAAAAGACCCAGTACTTC. Translated: CASSYEAAGEKTQYF.

Judged by abundance, this clonotype is large (0.1 to 1%). This rearrangement joins TRBV6-1 to TRBJ2-2; 8 bases are shared with TRBD1. V shed 8 bases and J 2 bases; nucleotides not matched to a gene: 10. The CDR3 sequence is 16 residues long. Germline assignment: CDR1 MNHNS and CDR2 SASEGT. The CDR3 nucleotides are TGTGCCAGCGCCTACAGGGGGAAAATAAACACCGGGGAGCTGTTTTTT. This sequence encodes CASAYRGKINTGELFF.

CDR3 residues: CASSLFGSGANVLTF. CDR3 coding DNA: TGTGCCAGCAGCTTATTTGGGTCTGGGGCCAACGTCCTGACTTTC. This chain links TRBV7-9 with TRBJ2-6; D gene unclear. CDR3 length: 15 amino acids. Between the trimmed V and J ends, which lost 2 bases and 1 base, there was a span of 6 bases. The germline V gene encodes CDR1 SEHNR and CDR2 FQNEAQ (reference sequence).

A word on this clonotype: The junction and the germline gene differ at one end; a read error may be behind it. This rearrangement joins TRBV7-9 to TRBJ2-7; D unresolved. The CDR3 loop spans 12 amino acids. CDR1 and CDR2 from the germline V gene are SEHNR and FQNEAQ (reference sequence). CDR3 residues: CASRYDSYEQYF. The CDR3 bases are TGTGCCAGCCGATATGATTCCTACGAGCAGTACTTT.